This TCR beta chain was captured by sequencing in a study of blood T cell repertoires in COVID-19. Overall study context: The study drew acute and convalescent COVID-19 samples from the United States, Italy and Spain. Nucleic acid was either cDNA or gDNA, and it came from T cells, B-cell-depleted T cells, or PBMCs.

CDR1 SGDLS and CDR2 YYNGEE come from the germline V gene. V gave up 0 bases and J gave up 4 bases; unmatched junction bases: 5. The CDR3 sequence is 16 residues long. This clone was seen a handful of times. Sequencing was performed with immunoSEQ multiplex PCR; in TCRdb, only in-frame clones are kept and a portion is missing. The sample holds 100,000 or so clones, about three quarters seen once. The sequencing sample was made of peripheral blood. The rearrangement links TRBV9 to TRBJ2-2, with 8 bases identical to TRBD2. The clonotype originates from an elderly man with acute or convalescent COVID-19. Here the CDR3 DNA reads TGTGCCAGCAGCGTAGTCGGAGCGGGAGTCACCGGGGAGCTGTTTTTT. It codes for CASSVVGAGVTGELFF.